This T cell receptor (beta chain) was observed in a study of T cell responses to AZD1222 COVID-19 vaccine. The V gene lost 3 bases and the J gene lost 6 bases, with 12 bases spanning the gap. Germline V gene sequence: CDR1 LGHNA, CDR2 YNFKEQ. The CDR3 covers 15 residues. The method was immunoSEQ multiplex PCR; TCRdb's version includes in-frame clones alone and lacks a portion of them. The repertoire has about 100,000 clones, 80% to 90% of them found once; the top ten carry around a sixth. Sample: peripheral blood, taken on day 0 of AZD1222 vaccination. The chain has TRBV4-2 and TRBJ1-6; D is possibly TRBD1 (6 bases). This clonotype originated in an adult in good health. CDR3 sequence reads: CASSQAWGANSPLHF. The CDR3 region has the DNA TGTGCCAGCAGCCAGGCCTGGGGGGCTAATTCACCCCTCCACTTT.